A selection of T cell receptor beta chains follows, all from one sample in a study of radiation and T cells in renal cell carcinoma. Using immunoSEQ multiplex PCR, the repertoire was profiled, and TCRdb retains in-frame clones only, with some absent. The sample has roughly 130,000 clones, more than 70% seen once. The specimen comprised blood, sampled from a patient whose treatment included radiotherapy and nephrectomy. The receptors were gathered from a woman between 65 and 79 years old with renal cell carcinoma. Both conserved end residues are trimmed from each CDR3.

J,V,CDR3
TRBJ1-3,TRBV5-1,ASLRTGPISGNTIY
TRBJ1-5,TRBV7-2,ASSFDGGRNQPQH
TRBJ2-7,TRBV28,ASTRAPRPGSDEQY
TRBJ2-7,TRBV9,ASSVATDTSYEQY
TRBJ2-1,TRBV12-5,ASGLVGYNEQF
TRBJ2-3,TRBV5-6,ASSRRTGGTDTQY
TRBJ1-1,TRBV7-8,ASSRPGTGNTEAF
TRBJ2-5,TRBV28,ASSGVGNGVRETQY
TRBJ1-2,TRBV2,ASSLWTGNYGYT
TRBJ1-1,TRBV20-1,SARGPGRAF
TRBJ2-4,TRBV7-2,ASSPTRLGKNIQY
TRBJ1-2,TRBV19,ASSGQGRDYGYT
TRBJ2-5,TRBV5-1,ASSLAPRGIGETQY
TRBJ2-3,TRBV6-1,ASSESSGGVHTDTQY
TRBJ1-2,TRBV5-1,ASSLEGDSYHGYT
TRBJ1-5,TRBV6-5,ASSSRTGSDQPQH
TRBJ1-1,TRBV4-1,ASSQEGLINTEAF
TRBJ2-7,TRBV5-1,ASSLEGLVYEQY
TRBJ2-1,TRBV7-9,ASSQPTRPRSSYNEQF
TRBJ1-6,TRBV30,AWSVRLLSSYNSPLH
TRBJ2-1,TRBV5-4,ASSLVSYNEQF
TRBJ1-4,TRBV9,ASSWDGSINEKLF